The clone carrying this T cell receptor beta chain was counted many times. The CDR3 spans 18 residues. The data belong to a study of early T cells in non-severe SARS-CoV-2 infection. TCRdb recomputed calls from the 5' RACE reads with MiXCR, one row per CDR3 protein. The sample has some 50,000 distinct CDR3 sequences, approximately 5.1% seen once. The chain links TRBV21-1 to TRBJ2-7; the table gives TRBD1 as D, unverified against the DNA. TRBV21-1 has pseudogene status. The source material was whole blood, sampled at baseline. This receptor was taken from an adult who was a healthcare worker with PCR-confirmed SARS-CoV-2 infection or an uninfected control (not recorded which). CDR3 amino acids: CASSKSGQGASGTYEQYF. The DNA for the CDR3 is TGTGCCAGCAGCAAATCGGGACAGGGGGCTTCGGGAACCTACGAGCAGTACTTC.